The 27 T cell receptor beta chains below come from one sample, sequenced in a study of long-term antiretroviral therapy in people with HIV. At survey level, the immunoSEQ assay was run in its v3.0 version. TCRdb's table, derived via immunoSEQ multiplex PCR, lists solely in-frame clones and lacks some. The sample has approximately 33,000 clones, 80% to 90% seen once. The specimen was unsorted PBMCs, collected 0.8 years before starting antiretroviral therapy. Source of these receptors: a man aged 18 to 35 with HIV.

The rearrangement joins TRBV19 to TRBJ2-2; D is uncertain. The CDR3 sequence is 11 residues long. V was clipped by 3 bases and J by 7 bases, with 3 bases between them. Germline V lookup: CDR1 LNHDA, CDR2 SQIVND (reference sequence). The DNA of the CDR3 is TGTGCCAGTAGTATGGGCGGGGAGCTGTTTTTT. It translates to CASSMGGELFF. Full variable domain (remainder filled in from reference TRBV19 and TRBJ2-2): DGGITQSPKYLFRKEGQNVTLSCEQNLNHDAMYWYRQDPGQGLRLIYYSQIVNDFQKGDIAEGYSVSREKKESFPLTVTSAQKNPTAFYLCASSMGGELFFGEGSRLTVL.

The chain joins TRBV7-9 to TRBJ1-2, with a tentative D call TRBD1 (5 bases). Germline V gene lookup returns CDR1 SEHNR and CDR2 FQNEAQ (reference sequence). CDR3 length equals 12 residues. Trimming removed 3 bases at V and 4 bases at J, with 6 bases between. The CDR3 DNA reads as TGTGCCAGCAGCTTCCAGGGCTATGGCTACACCTTC. It encodes CASSFQGYGYTF.

This chain joins TRBV7-2 and TRBJ2-5; D possibly matches TRBD1 or TRBD2 (6 bases each). Trimming stripped 7 bases from V and 4 bases from J, with 19 bases between. The CDR3 runs to 15 residues. The germline CDR1 and CDR2 sequences are SGHTA and FQGNSA. CDR3 DNA sequence: TGTGCCAGCACCCTAGGGGGGACCCTTCGAGAGACCCAGTACTTC. This codes for CASTLGGTLRETQYF.

The chain recombines TRBV5-5 with TRBJ1-2, with unresolved D. The CDR3 sequence is 14 residues long. The ends were cut back, 4 bases at V and 0 bases at J, with 10 bases in the middle. The germline gives CDR1 SGHKS, CDR2 YYEKEE (reference sequence). For the CDR3, the DNA is TGTGCCAGCAGCGTAGACATAGCTAACTATGGCTACACCTTC. Residues: CASSVDIANYGYTF.

The chain carries TRBV5-1 and TRBJ2-3; 7 nucleotides agree with TRBD2. The germline V gene has CDR1 SGHRS and CDR2 YFSETQ. V trimming: 2 bases; J trimming: 7 bases; junction bases outside the gene matches: 16. CDR3 length equals 17 residues. The CDR3 region is CASSFGVRAGAPHTQYF. DNA of the CDR3: TGCGCCAGCAGCTTCGGTGTTAGGGCGGGAGCCCCGCATACGCAGTATTTT.

The V call is TRBV2, the J call TRBJ1-4; 7 bases map to TRBD1. V gave up 4 bases and J gave up 7 bases; unmatched junction bases: 6. The CDR3 is 14 residues long. Germline-derived CDR1 and CDR2 are SNHLY and FYNNEI. The CDR3 DNA follows: TGTGCCAGCAGTGGGCTCAGGGGGATTGAAAAACTGTTTTTT. This translates into CASSGLRGIEKLFF.

V gene TRBV5-1 combines with J gene TRBJ2-1; D possibly corresponds to TRBD2 (6 bases). Germline assignment: CDR1 SGHRS and CDR2 YFSETQ. Between the trimmed V and J ends, which lost 0 bases and 0 bases, there was a span of 7 bases. This CDR3 contains 15 residues. The CDR3 loop reads CASSLDGSSYNEQFF. The DNA for the CDR3 is TGCGCCAGCAGCTTGGACGGGAGCTCCTACAATGAGCAGTTCTTC.

The chain combines TRBV7-2 with TRBJ2-5; D possibly corresponds to TRBD2 (6 bases). CDR3 length: 16 amino acids. Germline-derived CDR1 and CDR2 are SGHTA and FQGNSA. V dropped 2 bases and J dropped 5 bases, with 18 bases sitting between them. CDR3 protein: CASSLLGGLRAETQYF. DNA of the CDR3: TGTGCCAGCAGCTTATTGGGGGGACTCCGCGCGGAGACCCAGTACTTC.

The genes are TRBV5-6 and TRBJ2-1; the D is unclear. Germline-derived CDR1 and CDR2 are SGHDT and YYEEEE. V shed 2 bases and J shed 8 bases, with 5 bases lying between them. The CDR3 has 11 amino acids. Here the CDR3 reads CASSLLHEQFF. CDR3 DNA: TGTGCCAGCAGCTTACTGCATGAGCAGTTCTTC.

This rearrangement joins TRBV27 to TRBJ1-1; D remains ambiguous. Per the germline V gene, CDR1 is MNHEY and CDR2 is SMNVEV (reference sequence). V dropped 3 bases and J dropped 3 bases, with 8 bases sitting between them. The CDR3 contains 13 residues. CDR3 nucleotide sequence: TGTGCCAGCAGTTTTGTAGCCGACACTGAAGCTTTCTTT. Its protein is CASSFVADTEAFF.

The chain combines TRBV2 with TRBJ2-7; the D is unclear. Germline loops: CDR1 SNHLY, CDR2 FYNNEI. The CDR3 covers 12 residues. V lost 6 bases and J 3 bases, leaving 9 bases between the germline ends. In DNA form, the CDR3 reads TGTGCCAGCAGACAGTCAGTCTACGAGCAGTACTTC. Translating gives CASRQSVYEQYF. Drawing the rest from reference TRBV2 and TRBJ2-7, the complete variable domain is EPEVTQTPSHQVTQMGQEVILRCVPISNHLYFYWYRQILGQKVEFLVSFYNNEISEKSEIFDDQFSVERPDGSNFTLKIRSTKLEDSAMYFCASRQSVYEQYFGPGTRLTVT.

The V and J genes are TRBV6-6 and TRBJ2-3, with unresolved D. Trimming pared 2 bases from V and 0 bases from J, leaving 9 bases between. This CDR3 is built from 15 residues. Germline V gene data show CDR1 as MNHNY and CDR2 as SVGAGI (reference sequence). This CDR3 is CASSYPQPSTDTQYF. CDR3 nucleotide sequence: TGTGCCAGCAGTTACCCACAACCTAGCACAGATACGCAGTATTTT.

This sequence joins TRBV4-1 and TRBJ1-5; tentatively, D is TRBD1 (5 bases). Germline V gives CDR1 MGHRA, CDR2 YSYEKL. With 0 bases removed from V and 5 bases from J, the gap between germline ends came to 11 bases. The CDR3 loop spans 15 amino acids. Written as DNA, the CDR3 is TGCGCCAGCAGCCAAGATCAGTGGGGGTATCAGCCCCAGCATTTT. It translates to CASSQDQWGYQPQHF.

This chain connects TRBV30 to TRBJ2-2; a possible D gene is TRBD1 (5 bases). Between the trimmed V and J ends, which lost 5 bases and 7 bases, there was a span of 17 bases. There are 14 residues in the CDR3. The V gene's germline CDR1 is GTSNPN and CDR2 SVGIG (reference sequence). As DNA, the CDR3 is TGTGCCTGGCAAATTACAGGTTCTGGCGGGGAGCTGTTTTTT. Encoded protein: CAWQITGSGGELFF. Variable domain in full (rest from reference TRBV30 and TRBJ2-2): SQTIHQWPATLVQPVGSPLSLECTVEGTSNPNLYWYRQAAGRGLQLLFYSVGIGQISSEVPQNLSASRPQDRQFILSSKKLLLSDSGFYLCAWQITGSGGELFFGEGSRLTVL.

This chain connects TRBV9 to TRBJ2-2; 8 bases agree with TRBD1. This CDR3 contains 14 residues. V lost 4 bases, J lost 5 bases, and 4 bases stayed unmatched. Looked up from germline, CDR1 is SGDLS and CDR2 is YYNGEE. CDR3 nucleotide sequence: TGTGCCAGCAGCCGTACAGGGGGGACCGGGGAGCTGTTTTTT. Amino acids: CASSRTGGTGELFF.

The chain has TRBV5-6 and TRBJ2-7; 7 positions agree with TRBD1. The CDR3 runs to 14 residues. After removal of 0 bases from V and 6 bases from J, the junction contained 6 bases not matched to a gene. The germline gives CDR1 SGHDT, CDR2 YYEEEE. CDR3 sequence: CASSLGPNRGEQYF. The CDR3, as DNA: TGTGCCAGCAGCTTGGGACCGAACAGGGGCGAGCAGTACTTC.

The CDR3 protein is CASSMSEDQPQHF. The CDR3 nucleotides read TGTGCCAGTAGTATGTCAGAAGATCAGCCCCAGCATTTT. The V and J genes are TRBV19 and TRBJ1-5, with D unresolved. The V and J ends lost 3 bases and 5 bases respectively, with 8 bases between them. The CDR3 totals 13 residues. The germline V gene has CDR1 LNHDA and CDR2 SQIVND (reference sequence). The full variable domain, completed using reference TRBV19 and TRBJ1-5, is DGGITQSPKYLFRKEGQNVTLSCEQNLNHDAMYWYRQDPGQGLRLIYYSQIVNDFQKGDIAEGYSVSREKKESFPLTVTSAQKNPTAFYLCASSMSEDQPQHFGDGTRLSIL.

This sequence joins TRBV19 and TRBJ2-5; no reliable D call. CDR1 is LNHDA, CDR2 SQIVND, per germline (reference sequence). The CDR3 extends over 13 amino acids. V lost 5 bases, J lost 5 bases, and 12 bases lay in between. For the CDR3, the DNA is TGTGCCAGTAGTGAGTCACACGGGGAGACCCAGTACTTC. Translated: CASSESHGETQYF.

V gene TRBV7-6 combines with J gene TRBJ1-1, with a weak D call TRBD1 (5 bases). The CDR3 is 17 residues long. Trimming stripped 1 base from V and 1 base from J, with 16 bases between. The germline gives CDR1 SGHVS, CDR2 FNYEAQ. The CDR3 is CASSLVSGRNKNTEAFF. DNA for the CDR3: TGTGCCAGCAGCTTAGTGTCGGGGCGGAATAAGAACACTGAAGCTTTCTTT.

This rearrangement joins TRBV5-6 to TRBJ2-2; maybe TRBD1 (8 bases). Trimming pared 2 bases from V and 5 bases from J, leaving 16 bases between. Germline CDR1 and CDR2: SGHDT and YYEEEE. The CDR3 loop spans 16 amino acids. CDR3 DNA sequence: TGTGCCAGCAGCTTACTAACAGGGGGGGGAACCGGGGAGCTGTTTTTT. Its translation: CASSLLTGGGTGELFF.

This clone was seen once. The rearrangement links TRBV29-1 to TRBJ1-1, with D possibly matching TRBD1 (6 bases). Germline values: CDR1 SQVTM, CDR2 ANQGSEA. Trimming removed 5 bases at V and 3 bases at J, with 10 bases between. The CDR3 length is 12 residues. CDR3 DNA sequence: TGCAGCGTTTCAGGGGTGTACACTGAAGCTTTCTTT. It is translated as CSVSGVYTEAFF. Together with reference TRBV29-1 and TRBJ1-1, the CDR3 gives the full variable domain: SAVISQKPSRDICQRGTSLTIQCQVDSQVTMMFWYRQQPGQSLTLIATANQGSEATYESGFVIDKFPISRPNLTFSTLTVSNMSPEDSSIYLCSVSGVYTEAFFGQGTRLTVV.

V and J are TRBV4-1 and TRBJ2-3; D gene uncertain. This CDR3 comprises 14 residues. The V end lost 0 bases, the J end lost 1 base, and 5 bases lay between the germline ends. The germline gives CDR1 MGHRA, CDR2 YSYEKL. This CDR3 reads CASSQDPRTDTQYF. The CDR3, as DNA: TGCGCCAGCAGCCAAGACCCCCGCACAGATACGCAGTATTTT.

The V gene is TRBV18, the J gene TRBJ1-1; possibly TRBD1 for D (6 bases). The germline V gene encodes CDR1 KGHSH and CDR2 LQKENI. Trimming took 5 bases from V and 0 from J, leaving 13 bases between them. The CDR3 has 15 amino acids. DNA for the CDR3: TGTGCCAGCTCAGGAGGTGGGGGCCTGAACACTGAAGCTTTCTTT. Protein sequence: CASSGGGGLNTEAFF.

The genes are TRBV27 and TRBJ2-5, with D unresolved. V lost 3 bases, J lost 7 bases, and 9 bases lay in between. The CDR3 is 12 amino acids. Per the germline V gene, CDR1 is MNHEY and CDR2 is SMNVEV (reference sequence). CDR3 loop: CASSLVERTQYF. The CDR3 DNA sequence: TGTGCCAGCAGTTTGGTCGAGAGGACCCAGTACTTC.

The rearrangement links TRBV7-3 to TRBJ2-3, with TRBD1 identical over 7 bases. The junction had 14 bases not matched to a gene; V was cut back by 1 base and J by 4 bases. Germline values: CDR1 SGHTA, CDR2 FQGTGA. The CDR3 runs 18 residues. Here the CDR3 reads CASSLNPSGGQFPDTQYF. The CDR3 DNA follows: TGTGCCAGCAGCTTAAATCCGAGTGGGGGACAGTTCCCAGATACGCAGTATTTT. Full variable domain (rest looked up from reference TRBV7-3 and TRBJ2-3): GAGVSQTPSNKVTEKGKYVELRCDPISGHTALYWYRQSLGQGPEFLIYFQGTGAADDSGLPNDRFFAVRPEGSVSTLKIQRTERGDSAVYLCASSLNPSGGQFPDTQYFGPGTRLTVL.

The chain recombines TRBV11-2 with TRBJ2-3; D may match TRBD1 or TRBD2 (5 bases each). The CDR3 loop spans 16 amino acids. Germline V gene data show CDR1 as SGHAT and CDR2 as FQNNGV. The ends were cut back, 5 bases at V and 0 bases at J, with 15 bases in the middle. The CDR3 region is CASSGRDGSSTDTQYF. The CDR3 DNA follows: TGTGCCAGCAGCGGACGGGACGGATCTAGCACAGATACGCAGTATTTT.

The chain carries TRBV5-6 and TRBJ1-1, with unresolved D. Germline V gives CDR1 SGHDT, CDR2 YYEEEE. The CDR3 consists of 13 residues. Between the trimmed V and J ends, which lost 4 bases and 6 bases, there was a span of 13 bases. CDR3 residues: CASSPAGRAEAFF. DNA of the CDR3: TGTGCCAGCAGCCCCGCGGGAAGGGCTGAAGCTTTCTTT.